This T cell receptor (beta chain) was observed in a study of cytomegalovirus exposure and HLA in healthy donors. Overall study findings and caveats: Cytomegalovirus status, reportedly, was diagnosed with high specificity and sensitivity by the classifier.

CDR1 MNHEY and CDR2 SVGAGI come from the germline V gene. CDR3 length: 12 residues. Trimming stripped 6 bases from V and 3 bases from J, with 8 bases between. Here immunoSEQ multiplex PCR was the method, and the copy in TCRdb shows in-frame clones only, minus some. This table has about 250,000 clones, over 75% appearing once. The donors were in the approximately 120-subject validation cohort; that cohort was separate from the approximately 670-subject first cohort. This clone was found once. No antigen is known for it. The sample taken for sequencing was PBMCs. This TCR came from a man aged 18 to 35 in good health and CMV-seropositive. The rearrangement uses TRBV6-5 and TRBJ1-1; D remains unclear. The DNA for the CDR3 is TGTGCCAGCAGGGGCAGGTACACTGAAGCTTTCTTT. Translating gives CASRGRYTEAFF.